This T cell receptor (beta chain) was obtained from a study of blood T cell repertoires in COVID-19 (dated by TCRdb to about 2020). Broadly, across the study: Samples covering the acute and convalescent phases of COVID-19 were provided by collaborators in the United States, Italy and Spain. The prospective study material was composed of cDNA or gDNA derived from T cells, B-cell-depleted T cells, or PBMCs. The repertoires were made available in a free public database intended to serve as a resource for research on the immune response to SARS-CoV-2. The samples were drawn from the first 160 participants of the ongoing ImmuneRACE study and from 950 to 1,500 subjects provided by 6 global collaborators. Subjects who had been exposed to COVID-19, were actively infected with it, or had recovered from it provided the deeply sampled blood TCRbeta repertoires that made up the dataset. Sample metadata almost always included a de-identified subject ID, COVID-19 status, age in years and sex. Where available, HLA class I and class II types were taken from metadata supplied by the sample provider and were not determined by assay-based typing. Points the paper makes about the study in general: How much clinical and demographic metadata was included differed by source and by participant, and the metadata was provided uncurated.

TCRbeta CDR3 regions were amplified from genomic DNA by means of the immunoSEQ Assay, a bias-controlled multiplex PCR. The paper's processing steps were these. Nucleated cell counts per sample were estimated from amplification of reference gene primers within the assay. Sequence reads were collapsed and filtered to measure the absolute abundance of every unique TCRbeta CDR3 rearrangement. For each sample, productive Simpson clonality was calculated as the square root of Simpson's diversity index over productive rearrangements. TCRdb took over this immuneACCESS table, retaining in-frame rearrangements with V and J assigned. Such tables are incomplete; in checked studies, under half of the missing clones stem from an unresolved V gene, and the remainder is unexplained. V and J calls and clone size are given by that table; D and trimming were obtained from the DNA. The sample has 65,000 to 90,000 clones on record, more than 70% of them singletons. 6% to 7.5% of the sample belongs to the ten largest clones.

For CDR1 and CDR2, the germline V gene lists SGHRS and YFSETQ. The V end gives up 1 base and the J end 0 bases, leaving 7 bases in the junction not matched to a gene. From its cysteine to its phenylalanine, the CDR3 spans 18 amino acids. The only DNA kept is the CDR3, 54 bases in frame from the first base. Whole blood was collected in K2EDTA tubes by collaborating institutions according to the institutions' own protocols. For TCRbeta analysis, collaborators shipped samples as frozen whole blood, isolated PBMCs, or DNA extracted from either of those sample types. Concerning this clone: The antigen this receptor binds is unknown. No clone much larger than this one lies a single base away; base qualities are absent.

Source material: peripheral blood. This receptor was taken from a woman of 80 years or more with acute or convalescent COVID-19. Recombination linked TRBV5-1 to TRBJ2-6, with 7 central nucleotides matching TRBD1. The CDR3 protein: CASSLTGTASSGANVLTF. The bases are TGCGCCAGCAGCTTGACCGGGACAGCGAGCTCTGGGGCCAACGTCCTGACTTTC.